This T cell receptor beta chain stems from a study of TIL therapy for anti-PD-1-resistant metastatic lung cancer. This was the immunoSEQ v3 assay. Repertoires were generated with immunoSEQ multiplex PCR, while TCRdb's copy carries only in-frame clones and drops some. The sample carries about 50,000 clones, approximately 86% recorded once. Time point indicated: pre-treatment sample, taken before nivolumab and TIL therapy. CDR1 is MNHEY, CDR2 SVGAGI, per germline. The germline V and J ends were trimmed by 0 bases and 7 bases, with 16 bases remaining between them. The CDR3 has 16 residues. Specimen: blood, collected at baseline. The rearrangement joins TRBV6-5 to TRBJ2-1; unclear D gene. The TCR comes from a person between 25 and 80 years old with non-small cell lung cancer. The CDR3 sequence: CASSYSRRQFTNEQFF. CDR3 nucleotides: TGTGCCAGCAGTTACTCCCGAAGACAATTTACGAATGAGCAGTTCTTC.